Listed here is a single TCR beta chain. Its antigen remains undetermined. Base-call qualities are not available, and no considerably larger clone is one nucleotide away. The immunoSEQ Assay, a bias-controlled multiplex PCR, was used to amplify TCRbeta CDR3 regions from genomic DNA. Processing in the source paper ran as follows. Nucleated cell counts per sample were estimated from amplification of reference gene primers within the assay. To quantify the absolute abundance of each unique TCRbeta CDR3 rearrangement, sequence reads were collapsed and filtered. Productive Simpson clonality was computed per sample as the square root of Simpson's diversity index over productive rearrangements. In TCRdb, the immuneACCESS table is reduced to in-frame sequences with V and J assigned. These tables do not hold every clone; where another copy was compared, an unresolved V gene accounts for under half, and the others remain unexplained. The V and J calls and clone size were taken over from that table, and D and trimming were inferred from the DNA. Present in this sample are about 270,000 clones, 75% to 90% of which were seen just once. The ten largest clones represent approximately 4% of the sample.

Participants in the prospective study were aged about 18 to 90 years, lived in approximately 26 United States geographic areas, and enrolled through a virtual design. To assign participants to cohorts, the prospective study relied on clinical history that participants themselves reported in a screening survey and a study questionnaire. Mobile phlebotomists in the prospective study collected whole blood, serum and a nasopharyngeal or oropharyngeal swab from every participant. Prospective study participants could optionally give additional blood draws and questionnaires over a roughly 2-month period. Before DNA extraction, blood samples from the prospective study were shipped at room temperature or frozen. The sample belongs to a study of blood T cell repertoires in COVID-19 (dated by TCRdb to about 2020). In terms of the full investigation: The collaborator samples originated in the United States, Italy and Spain and spanned the acute and convalescent phases of COVID-19. The prospective study material was composed of cDNA or gDNA derived from T cells, B-cell-depleted T cells, or PBMCs. Subjects who had been exposed to COVID-19, were actively infected with it, or had recovered from it provided the deeply sampled blood TCRbeta repertoires that made up the dataset. The repertoires were released in a freely available public database meant as a resource for research on the immune response to SARS-CoV-2. The samples were drawn from the first 160 participants of the ongoing ImmuneRACE study and from over a thousand subjects provided by 6 global collaborators. Sample metadata almost always included a de-identified subject ID, COVID-19 status, age in years and sex. HLA class I and class II types, where available, came from metadata supplied by the sample provider rather than from assay-based typing. Broader findings and caveats from the paper: How much clinical and demographic metadata was included differed by source and by participant, and the metadata was provided uncurated.

There are 17 amino acids in the CDR3, from cysteine to phenylalanine inclusive. Only CDR3 DNA remains: 51 bases, in frame from the first base. The V end gives up 8 bases and the J end 6 bases, leaving 20 bases in the junction not matched to a gene. In the germline V gene, CDR1 corresponds to MGHDK and CDR2 to SYGVNS. Sequencing was performed on PBMCs or T cells enriched from blood (not recorded which). This clonotype originated in a woman aged 25 to 45 with acute COVID-19. The sequence links TRBV25-1 to TRBJ2-7; 9 middle bases align to TRBD2. The CDR3 reads as follows: CASPYRVRREGRFEQYF. The nucleotide sequence is given as TGTGCCAGCCCCTACAGGGTTAGGCGGGAGGGCCGTTTCGAGCAGTACTTC.